The rows below give T cell receptor beta chains drawn from one sample of a study of OX40 agonist ivuxolimab in advanced cancers. The repertoire was sequenced with immunoSEQ multiplex PCR; TCRdb's copy has only in-frame clones and lacks some. The table lists tens of thousands of clones, roughly 90% of them singletons. Sequenced material: CD4+ or CD8+ T cells sorted from blood, taken in a trial of the OX40 agonist ivuxolimab. These receptors were taken from an adult with an advanced solid tumor such as melanoma, head and neck, liver or kidney cancer. CDR3s include the opening cysteine and the closing phenylalanine or tryptophan. Fields, in order: V gene, J gene, clone size, D gene, CDR3 DNA, CDR3 protein. The D gene is left open where the match is weak. Clone size is shown for a subset of rows, as once, few, many or a class of expanded clone.

V: TRBV7-8
J: TRBJ2-7
size: .
D: .
DNA: TGTGCCAGCAGCGCAACGGGCTGGGGGAGCTACGAGCAGTACTTC
CDR3: CASSATGWGSYEQYF

V: TRBV15
J: TRBJ2-7
size: .
D: .
DNA: TGTGCCACCAGCAGAGTGCGCCCAGGGTTCTCCTACGAGCAGTACTTC
CDR3: CATSRVRPGFSYEQYF

V: TRBV6-5
J: TRBJ1-2
size: once
D: .
DNA: TGTGCCAGCAGTTACTCAGGGAACTATGGCTACACCTTC
CDR3: CASSYSGNYGYTF

V: TRBV27
J: TRBJ2-7
size: .
D: .
DNA: TGTGCCAGCAGTTTATCCACAGGCTCCTACGAGCAGTACTTC
CDR3: CASSLSTGSYEQYF

V: TRBV27
J: TRBJ2-1
size: .
D: TRBD2
DNA: TGTGCCAGCAGTCCCCCTACGACGGGAGGGAACAATGAGCAGTTCTTC
CDR3: CASSPPTTGGNNEQFF

V: TRBV10-2
J: TRBJ1-4
size: .
D: .
DNA: TGCGCCAGCAGTGAGTCGGGGGGAGGCGGTGAAAAACTGTTTTTT
CDR3: CASSESGGGGEKLFF

V: TRBV14
J: TRBJ1-1
size: .
D: .
DNA: TGTGCCAGCAGTTGGGAAGACACTGAAGCTTTCTTT
CDR3: CASSWEDTEAFF

V: TRBV6-1
J: TRBJ2-1
size: .
D: TRBD1
DNA: TGTGCCAGCAGTGGTACCTGGGACAGACCCTACAATGAGCAGTTCTTC
CDR3: CASSGTWDRPYNEQFF

V: TRBV4-3
J: TRBJ1-2
size: .
D: .
DNA: TGCGCCAGCAGCCAAGACGCCTACCTCCGGTATCAGGACTATGGCTACACCTTC
CDR3: CASSQDAYLRYQDYGYTF

V: TRBV19
J: TRBJ1-1
size: once
D: .
DNA: TGTGCCAGTACCCCAGGGTTCATGAACACTGAAGCTTTCTTT
CDR3: CASTPGFMNTEAFF

V: TRBV27
J: TRBJ2-4
size: .
D: TRBD1
DNA: TGTGCCAGGACGGCCCGGGACAGGGGCCTCTTAGCCAAAAACATTCAGTACTTC
CDR3: CARTARDRGLLAKNIQYF

V: TRBV14
J: TRBJ1-1
size: .
D: .
DNA: TGTGCCAGCAGCCAATTCAACACTGAAGCTTTCTTT
CDR3: CASSQFNTEAFF

V: TRBV29-1
J: TRBJ2-1
size: once
D: TRBD2
DNA: TGCAGCGTTGACTGGACTAGCGGGAACAATGAGCAGTTCTTC
CDR3: CSVDWTSGNNEQFF

V: TRBV11-2
J: TRBJ2-1
size: once
D: .
DNA: TGTGCCAGCAGCTCAACTAGTAGTGAGCAGTTCTTC
CDR3: CASSSTSSEQFF

V: TRBV4-1
J: TRBJ2-7
size: once
D: .
DNA: TGCGCCAGCAGCCAAGATCGCGGAAGCTCCTACGAGCAGTACTTC
CDR3: CASSQDRGSSYEQYF

V: TRBV19
J: TRBJ1-1
size: .
D: .
DNA: TGTGCCAGTAGTTCCTGGGGGGGCGGTGGCACTGAAGCTTTCTTT
CDR3: CASSSWGGGGTEAFF

V: TRBV30
J: TRBJ2-1
size: .
D: TRBD2
DNA: TGTGCCTGGACTAGCGGGTACAATGAGCAGTTCTTC
CDR3: CAWTSGYNEQFF

V: TRBV19
J: TRBJ2-2
size: .
D: .
DNA: TGTGCCAGTGGTGGGGGTATCTACACCGGGGAGCTGTTTTTT
CDR3: CASGGGIYTGELFF

V: TRBV25-1
J: TRBJ1-4
size: .
D: .
DNA: TGTGCCATCAGCCCCCCAGGGGCTGAAGAAAAACTGTTTTTT
CDR3: CAISPPGAEEKLFF

V: TRBV6-5
J: TRBJ2-3
size: .
D: TRBD2
DNA: TGTGCCAGCAGTTACGGGAGCGGGAGGGAGGGAGATACGCAGTATTTT
CDR3: CASSYGSGREGDTQYF

V: TRBV2
J: TRBJ2-5
size: few
D: TRBD2
DNA: TGTGCCAGCAGCGTCTCCGGGACTAGCGGTGACCAAGAGACCCAGTACTTC
CDR3: CASSVSGTSGDQETQYF

V: TRBV4-1
J: TRBJ1-5
size: .
D: .
DNA: TGCGCCAGCAGCTTACAACCTCGCGGTTATAGCAATCAGCCCCAGCATTTT
CDR3: CASSLQPRGYSNQPQHF

V: TRBV29-1
J: TRBJ1-1
size: few
D: .
DNA: TGCAGCGTTGAAAGATGGAGTACGGGGAACACTGAAGCTTTCTTT
CDR3: CSVERWSTGNTEAFF

V: TRBV30
J: TRBJ2-2
size: .
D: .
DNA: TGTGCCTGGTGGCGAAAACCCGGGGAGCTGTTTTTT
CDR3: CAWWRKPGELFF

V: TRBV6-5
J: TRBJ1-1
size: once
D: .
DNA: TGTGCCAGCAGTTACGGACAAAACACTGAAGCTTTCTTT
CDR3: CASSYGQNTEAFF

V: TRBV6-6
J: TRBJ1-1
size: few
D: .
DNA: TGTGCCAGCAGTCCTCGGACTGAAGCTTTCTTT
CDR3: CASSPRTEAFF

V: TRBV11-2
J: TRBJ2-1
size: .
D: .
DNA: TGTGCCAGCAGCTTAGCGGGACGTTACAATGAGCAGTTCTTC
CDR3: CASSLAGRYNEQFF

V: TRBV4-1
J: TRBJ1-2
size: .
D: .
DNA: TGCGCCAGCAGCCAAGAGACCAAAGTATATGGCTACACCTTC
CDR3: CASSQETKVYGYTF

V: TRBV9
J: TRBJ1-2
size: .
D: .
DNA: TGTGCCAGCAGCGTAGTTGGGGGGTGGACTTATGGCTACACCTTC
CDR3: CASSVVGGWTYGYTF

V: TRBV6-5
J: TRBJ2-1
size: once
D: TRBD2
DNA: TGTGCCTGTTCATTAGCGGGAGGATCCCATGAGCAGTTCTTC
CDR3: CACSLAGGSHEQFF

V: TRBV28
J: TRBJ1-2
size: .
D: .
DNA: TGTGCCAGCAGTTTCTATAATGGCTACACCTTC
CDR3: CASSFYNGYTF

V: TRBV27
J: TRBJ2-7
size: .
D: .
DNA: TGTGCCAGCAGTTTAGGTCCGGGGCTCTCCTACGAGCAGTACTTC
CDR3: CASSLGPGLSYEQYF

V: TRBV6-5
J: TRBJ1-5
size: few
D: TRBD1
DNA: TGTGCCAGCGGGGGACAGGGGGCAGGACAGCCCCAGCATTTT
CDR3: CASGGQGAGQPQHF

V: TRBV9
J: TRBJ2-6
size: .
D: TRBD1
DNA: TGTGCCAGCGGACAGGGGGCTGGGGCCAACGTCCTGACTTTC
CDR3: CASGQGAGANVLTF

V: TRBV7-6
J: TRBJ2-3
size: .
D: .
DNA: TGTGCCAGCAGTGGGGGCGCCCGGGCAGAAACGCAGTATTTT
CDR3: CASSGGARAETQYF

V: TRBV5-6
J: TRBJ1-2
size: .
D: .
DNA: TGTGCCAGCAGCTTAGAGGGGTCGTATGGCTACACCTTC
CDR3: CASSLEGSYGYTF

V: TRBV11-2
J: TRBJ1-1
size: .
D: TRBD1
DNA: TGTGCCAGCAGTACAGGGGCCCCTGAAGCTTTCTTT
CDR3: CASSTGAPEAFF

V: TRBV6-1
J: TRBJ1-5
size: .
D: .
DNA: TGTGCCAGCAGTGAAGTGGGGTGGGATCAGCCCCAGCATTTT
CDR3: CASSEVGWDQPQHF

V: TRBV10-3
J: TRBJ2-2
size: .
D: TRBD2
DNA: TGTGCCATCAGTCCTGAGGGACTAGCGGGGGGGGACGGGGAGCTGTTTTTT
CDR3: CAISPEGLAGGDGELFF

V: TRBV2
J: TRBJ1-1
size: .
D: .
DNA: TGTGCCAGCAGTGAAAGGGGTGAAATATTCACTGAAGCTTTCTTT
CDR3: CASSERGEIFTEAFF

V: TRBV4-3
J: TRBJ1-6
size: .
D: .
DNA: TGCGCCAGCAGCCCCTCCGACAGGCTCTCACCCCTCCACTTT
CDR3: CASSPSDRLSPLHF

V: TRBV6-5
J: TRBJ2-2
size: .
D: .
DNA: TGTGCCAGCAGTTATGGGCTCAGGGAGGACACCGGGGAGCCGTTTTTT
CDR3: CASSYGLREDTGEPFF